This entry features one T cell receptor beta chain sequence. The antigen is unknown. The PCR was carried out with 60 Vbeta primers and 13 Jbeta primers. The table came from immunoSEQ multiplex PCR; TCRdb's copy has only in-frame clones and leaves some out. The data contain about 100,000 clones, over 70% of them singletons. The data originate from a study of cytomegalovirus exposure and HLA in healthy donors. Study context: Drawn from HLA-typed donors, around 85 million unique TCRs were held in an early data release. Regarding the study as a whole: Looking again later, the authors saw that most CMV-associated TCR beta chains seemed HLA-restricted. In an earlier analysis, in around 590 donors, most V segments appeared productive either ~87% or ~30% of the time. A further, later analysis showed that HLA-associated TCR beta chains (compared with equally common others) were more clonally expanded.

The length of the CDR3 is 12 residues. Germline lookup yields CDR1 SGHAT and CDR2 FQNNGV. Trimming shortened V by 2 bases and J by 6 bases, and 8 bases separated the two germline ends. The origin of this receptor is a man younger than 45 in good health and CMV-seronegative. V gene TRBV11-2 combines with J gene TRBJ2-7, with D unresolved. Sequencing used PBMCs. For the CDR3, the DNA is TGTGCCAGCAGCTTATGGTCAGGCGAGCAGTACTTC. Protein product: CASSLWSGEQYF.